These 9 T cell receptor beta chains were sequenced from one sample in a study of T cells in localized non-small cell lung cancer. Using immunoSEQ multiplex PCR, the repertoire was profiled, and TCRdb retains in-frame clones only, with some absent. Among 50,000 to 60,000 clones listed, 80% were seen once. Sequencing used PBMCs, obtained before any cancer treatment. The receptors stem from a woman aged 35-75 years with stage II lung adenocarcinoma.

The chain employs TRBV27 and TRBJ2-7; D is perhaps TRBD1 (6 bases). CDR1 MNHEY and CDR2 SMNVEV come from the germline V gene (reference sequence). This CDR3 has 15 residues. The V end lost 1 base, the J end lost 0 bases, and 10 bases lay between the germline ends. In DNA form, the CDR3 reads TGTGCCAGCAGTTTATACAGGGCTACCTCCTACGAGCAGTACTTC. Residues: CASSLYRATSYEQYF.

The J gene is TRBJ2-7, the V gene TRBV6-5, with D perhaps given as TRBD1 or TRBD2 (6 bases each). CDR3 size: 14 residues. CDR1 is MNHEY and CDR2 is SVGAGI in the germline V gene. The V end lost 1 base, the J end lost 5 bases, and 12 bases lay between the germline ends. CDR3 region: CASSYLSGADEQYF. Here the CDR3 DNA reads TGTGCCAGCAGTTACTTATCGGGGGCAGACGAGCAGTACTTC.

The chain carries TRBV28 and TRBJ2-2; D remains ambiguous. Trimming took 3 bases from V and 0 from J, leaving 8 bases between them. The CDR3 runs 15 residues. Germline lookup yields CDR1 MDHEN and CDR2 SYDVKM. The CDR3 loop is CASSFYQTNTGELFF. The CDR3 bases are TGTGCCAGCAGTTTCTATCAAACGAACACCGGGGAGCTGTTTTTT.

V gene TRBV30 combines with J gene TRBJ2-7, with 7 positions matching TRBD1. The ends lost 3 bases at V and 9 bases at J; junction bases unmatched: 11. Germline CDR1 and CDR2: GTSNPN and SVGIG (reference sequence). The CDR3 is 13 residues long. The DNA of the CDR3 is TGTGCCTGGAGCCTAAACAGGGGACGGGGGCAGTACTTC. Its translation is CAWSLNRGRGQYF.

The CDR3 loop is CASSDSSTGELFF. CDR3 coding DNA: TGTGCCAGCAGTGACTCTAGCACCGGGGAGCTGTTTTTT. The chain carries TRBV6-4 and TRBJ2-2, with no clear D. This CDR3 comprises 13 residues. Germline V gene lookup returns CDR1 MRHNA and CDR2 SNTAGT. V was cut by 0 bases and J by 4 bases, with 3 bases left in between.

V and J are TRBV5-1 and TRBJ2-3, with 12 bases lining up with TRBD2. Trimming took 3 bases from V and 3 from J; bases not matched to a gene: 2. Germline V gene lookup returns CDR1 SGHRS and CDR2 YFSETQ. This CDR3 spans 15 amino acids. The CDR3 nucleotides are TGCGCCAGCAGCTCGCTAGCGGGGGGGACAGATACGCAGTATTTT. This sequence encodes CASSSLAGGTDTQYF.

The chain employs TRBV2 and TRBJ2-1, with TRBD2 matching 7 bases. In germline, CDR1 is SNHLY, CDR2 FYNNEI. J gave up 9 bases and V 4 bases, and 9 bases lay outside the gene matches. The CDR3 sequence is 14 residues long. CDR3 residues: CASSGSGLSFEQFF. The CDR3 DNA sequence: TGTGCCAGCAGTGGTTCGGGACTATCTTTTGAGCAGTTCTTC.

This clone came up once. The chain recombines TRBV7-3 with TRBJ1-3; maybe TRBD1 (5 bases). In germline, CDR1 is SGHTA, CDR2 FQGTGA. V was trimmed by 2 bases and J by 4 bases, leaving 15 bases between them. The CDR3 sequence is 16 residues long. Written as DNA, the CDR3 is TGTGCCAGCAGCTTAGGAGATGGCAGGGTGGGAAACACCATATATTTT. Its protein is CASSLGDGRVGNTIYF.

This sequence joins TRBV6-4 and TRBJ1-1; possibly TRBD1 for D (6 bases). Trimming cost V 10 bases and J 2 bases, with 14 bases left between them. This CDR3 region has 13 residues. Germline lookup yields CDR1 MRHNA and CDR2 SNTAGT. The CDR3 DNA sequence: TGTGCCACCCCCCAGGGGAATAACACTGAAGCTTTCTTT. Translating it yields CATPQGNNTEAFF.